This T cell receptor beta chain emerged from a study of molecular identifiers for immune sequencing clone quantification. Using its own MiXCR run on the PCR reads, TCRdb lists one record per CDR3 protein. The sample has around 480,000 distinct CDR3 sequences, around a fifth seen once. The CDR3 has 15 amino acids. Per germline, CDR1 LGHNA and CDR2 YSLEER. Trimming pared 4 bases from V and 0 bases from J, leaving 13 bases between. Sequencing libraries of naive CD8 cells derived from roughly 20,000 to 1,000,000 sorted cells with 10%, 30% or 50% RNA. Material for sequencing was naive CD8+ T cells from blood, with Jurkat cell RNA spiked in. The sample's subset: FACS-sorted CD8+CD4-CCR7+CD45RA+ naive T cells. This receptor was taken from a human donor in good health. Some libraries in this study had Jurkat cell RNA spiked in. The gene calls are TRBV4-3 and TRBJ2-7; D perhaps matches TRBD2 (6 bases). The CDR3 DNA sequence: TGCGCCAGCAGCCGCACAGAGACTAGCTCCTACGAGCAGTACTTC. This sequence encodes CASSRTETSSYEQYF.